What follows are 10 T cell receptor beta chains derived from one specimen sequenced in a study of CD8 T cells in Susac syndrome. Random hexamers served to reverse transcribe roughly 0.45 to 1 ug RNA. TCRdb used MiXCR to reprocess the immunoSEQ multiplex PCR reads, holding one entry per CDR3 protein. The profile shows 110,000 or so distinct CDR3 sequences, 90% to 96% of them singletons. What was sequenced was CD4+ T cells from PBMCs. These receptors all stem from a human donor in good health.

The genes are TRBV7-9 and TRBJ1-6; the match to TRBD1 covers 9 bases. The CDR3 sequence is 15 residues long. Losses at the gene ends were 5 bases for V and 4 bases for J; bases not matched to a gene: 3. Germline CDR1 and CDR2: SEHNR and FQNEAQ (reference sequence). The CDR3 is CASSRDRAYNSPLHF. The CDR3 DNA reads TGTGCCAGCAGCCGGGACAGGGCTTATAATTCACCCCTCCACTTT.

V and J are TRBV20-1 and TRBJ2-1; D remains ambiguous. The CDR3 sequence is 15 residues long. Trimming stripped 1 base from V and 0 bases from J, with 10 bases between. CDR1 and CDR2 from the germline V gene are DFQATT and SNEGSKA (reference sequence). This chain's CDR3 is CSARAYGLSYNEQFF. CDR3 in DNA: TGCAGTGCTAGAGCTTACGGCCTCTCCTACAATGAGCAGTTCTTC.

V and J are TRBV7-2 and TRBJ2-1; unclear D gene. The V end was cut by 1 base, the J end by 4 bases, with 11 bases between. The CDR3 is 15 residues long. From germline, CDR1 is SGHTA and CDR2 FQGNSA. The CDR3 reads CASSLGGEGYNEQFF. The CDR3 DNA reads TGTGCCAGCAGCTTAGGAGGAGAAGGGTACAATGAGCAGTTCTTC. Supplemented by reference TRBV7-2 and TRBJ2-1, the full variable domain reads GAGVSQSPSNKVTEKGKDVELRCDPISGHTALYWYRQSLGQGLEFLIYFQGNSAPDKSGLPSDRFSAERTGGSVSTLTIQRTQQEDSAVYLCASSLGGEGYNEQFFGPGTRLTVL.

The J gene is TRBJ2-7, the V gene TRBV9; 8 nucleotides line up with TRBD1. Germline lookup yields CDR1 SGDLS and CDR2 YYNGEE. Unmatched junction bases numbered 6, after V lost 6 bases and J lost 1 base. This CDR3 comprises 14 residues. This CDR3 reads CASNQQGGSYEQYF. Written as DNA, the CDR3 is TGTGCCAGCAATCAACAGGGGGGATCCTACGAGCAGTACTTC.

This chain joins TRBV20-1 and TRBJ2-3; 9 bases map to TRBD2. Germline V gives CDR1 DFQATT, CDR2 SNEGSKA (reference sequence). J gave up 3 bases and V 2 bases, and 3 bases lay outside the gene matches. CDR3 length equals 14 residues. The CDR3 reads CSARYGLATDTQYF. The CDR3, as DNA: TGCAGTGCTAGATATGGACTAGCGACAGATACGCAGTATTTT.

The J gene is TRBJ1-5, the V gene TRBV5-1, with D unresolved. Trimming took off 8 bases at V and 7 bases at J, with 13 bases between the two ends. This CDR3 has 12 residues. In germline, CDR1 is SGHRS, CDR2 YFSETQ. As DNA, the CDR3 is TGCGCCAGGACCTGGTGGGCACAGCCCCAGCATTTT. Amino acids: CARTWWAQPQHF.

This clonotype occurred a few times. At one boundary the junction diverges from the germline segment, which might be a read error. The chain joins TRBV5-1 to TRBJ2-7, with 12 bases fitting TRBD1. CDR1 is SGHRS, CDR2 YFSETQ, per germline. This CDR3 region has 14 residues. The CDR3 nucleotides read TGTGCCAGCAGTTTGGGACAGGGGGCTTACGAGCAGTACTTC. It codes for CASSLGQGAYEQYF.

This chain uses TRBV4-1 with TRBJ2-3; possible D gene TRBD2, 6 bases. The CDR3 contains 16 residues. Trimming removed 3 bases at V and 3 bases at J, with 16 bases between. Looked up from germline, CDR1 is MGHRA and CDR2 is YSYEKL. This CDR3 is CASSHPGLHGTDTQYF. DNA of the CDR3: TGCGCCAGCAGCCATCCGGGACTCCACGGGACAGATACGCAGTATTTT.

The table lists this clonotype with a count of one. The rearrangement uses TRBV9 and TRBJ2-7; TRBD2 matches at 7 bases. The CDR3 sequence is 14 residues long. Germline lookup yields CDR1 SGDLS and CDR2 YYNGEE. The trim removed 7 bases at V and 2 bases at J, leaving 9 bases unmatched. CDR3: CASGGGTNPYEQYF. For the CDR3, the DNA is TGTGCCAGCGGTGGTGGGACTAACCCCTACGAGCAGTACTTC.

The V call is TRBV27, the J call TRBJ2-5; D is uncertain. Between the trimmed V and J ends, which lost 8 bases and 7 bases, there was a span of 20 bases. CDR1 is MNHEY and CDR2 is SMNVEV in the germline V gene (reference sequence). This CDR3 region has 14 residues. CDR3 protein: CASRPGGPYGTQYF. The CDR3 nucleotides read TGTGCCAGCCGCCCCGGCGGCCCTTATGGGACCCAGTACTTC.